This is a list of T cell receptor beta chains from one sample in a study of CD8+ T cells in alopecia areata. Generated by immunoSEQ multiplex PCR, the TCRdb table keeps only in-frame clones and is missing some. The profile shows about 140,000 clones, about 86% of them singletons. Sequencing used CD8+ T cells sorted from blood, obtained at week 4, from a patient treated with tofacitinib. These receptors came from a human donor with alopecia areata. The CDR3 runs from the conserved cysteine through the conserved F or W. The order of the fields is clone size, V gene, D gene, J gene, CDR3 protein, CDR3 DNA. D genes are given only for firm matches. The size of a clone is reported for some rows only, either as once, few or many, or as a class for expanded clones.

clone size: NA
V gene: TRBV25-1
D gene: NA
J gene: TRBJ1-2
CDR3 protein: CASSVGGDGYTF
CDR3 DNA: TGTGCCAGCAGTGTCGGAGGGGATGGCTACACCTTC

clone size: NA
V gene: TRBV4-2
D gene: NA
J gene: TRBJ1-5
CDR3 protein: CASSQGLGSNQPQHF
CDR3 DNA: TGTGCCAGCAGCCAAGGGCTCGGCAGTAATCAGCCCCAGCATTTT

clone size: NA
V gene: TRBV11-2
D gene: NA
J gene: TRBJ2-3
CDR3 protein: CASSPGGRTEKSSTDTQYF
CDR3 DNA: TGTGCCAGCAGCCCGGGGGGCCGGACAGAAAAATCTAGCACAGATACGCAGTATTTT

clone size: few
V gene: TRBV7-3
D gene: NA
J gene: TRBJ1-1
CDR3 protein: CASSLGPTEAFF
CDR3 DNA: TGTGCCAGCAGTTTAGGCCCCACTGAAGCTTTCTTT

clone size: NA
V gene: TRBV11-2
D gene: NA
J gene: TRBJ1-2
CDR3 protein: CASSTGNYGYTF
CDR3 DNA: TGTGCCAGCAGTACAGGGAACTATGGCTACACCTTC

clone size: NA
V gene: TRBV6-5
D gene: NA
J gene: TRBJ2-1
CDR3 protein: CASRGGWGDEQFF
CDR3 DNA: TGTGCCAGCAGAGGGGGATGGGGCGATGAGCAGTTCTTC

clone size: NA
V gene: TRBV6-6
D gene: NA
J gene: TRBJ1-1
CDR3 protein: CASSAGVNTEAFF
CDR3 DNA: TGTGCCAGCAGTGCCGGGGTGAACACTGAAGCTTTCTTT

clone size: NA
V gene: TRBV13
D gene: NA
J gene: TRBJ2-1
CDR3 protein: CASSSESEGGEQFF
CDR3 DNA: TGTGCCAGCAGCTCGGAGTCTGAAGGCGGTGAGCAGTTCTTC

clone size: NA
V gene: TRBV29-1
D gene: NA
J gene: TRBJ2-3
CDR3 protein: CSGGTSSTDTQYF
CDR3 DNA: TGCAGCGGGGGGACTTCAAGCACAGATACGCAGTATTTT

clone size: NA
V gene: TRBV4-1
D gene: TRBD1
J gene: TRBJ1-5
CDR3 protein: CASSGGTDLINQPQHF
CDR3 DNA: TGCGCCAGCAGCGGGGGGACAGATCTTATCAATCAGCCCCAGCATTTT

clone size: NA
V gene: TRBV9
D gene: TRBD2
J gene: TRBJ2-2
CDR3 protein: CASSPPLAGASNTGELFF
CDR3 DNA: TGTGCCAGCAGCCCCCCACTAGCGGGGGCCTCGAACACCGGGGAGCTGTTTTTT

clone size: few
V gene: TRBV29-1
D gene: NA
J gene: TRBJ2-7
CDR3 protein: CSVDVGYEQYF
CDR3 DNA: TGCAGCGTTGATGTGGGTTACGAGCAGTACTTC

clone size: NA
V gene: TRBV19
D gene: TRBD2
J gene: TRBJ2-7
CDR3 protein: CASSRGLGYEQYF
CDR3 DNA: TGTGCCAGTAGTCGGGGACTAGGGTACGAGCAGTACTTC

clone size: NA
V gene: TRBV5-5
D gene: TRBD2
J gene: TRBJ2-1
CDR3 protein: CASSLGTLAGYNEQFF
CDR3 DNA: TGTGCCAGCAGCTTGGGGACTCTAGCGGGATACAATGAGCAGTTCTTC

clone size: NA
V gene: TRBV6-6
D gene: NA
J gene: TRBJ1-1
CDR3 protein: CASSLDRMNTEAFF
CDR3 DNA: TGTGCCAGCAGTTTGGACAGAATGAACACTGAAGCTTTCTTT

clone size: NA
V gene: TRBV15
D gene: NA
J gene: TRBJ2-7
CDR3 protein: CATSSGLEQYF
CDR3 DNA: TGTGCCACCAGCAGCGGGCTCGAGCAGTACTTC

clone size: NA
V gene: TRBV7-8
D gene: TRBD2
J gene: TRBJ2-1
CDR3 protein: CASQVGAGGFIVEQFF
CDR3 DNA: TGTGCCAGCCAGGTTGGAGCGGGAGGTTTCATCGTTGAGCAGTTCTTC

clone size: NA
V gene: TRBV18
D gene: TRBD2
J gene: TRBJ2-1
CDR3 protein: CASSPGWTRLSYNEQFF
CDR3 DNA: TGTGCCAGCTCACCAGGCTGGACTAGACTCTCCTACAATGAGCAGTTCTTC

clone size: NA
V gene: TRBV6-1
D gene: TRBD1
J gene: TRBJ2-2
CDR3 protein: CAFRDSTGELFF
CDR3 DNA: TGTGCCTTCCGGGACAGCACCGGGGAGCTGTTTTTT

clone size: NA
V gene: TRBV7-8
D gene: NA
J gene: TRBJ2-7
CDR3 protein: CASSSGTLQYF
CDR3 DNA: TGTGCCAGCAGCTCCGGGACCCTGCAGTACTTC

clone size: NA
V gene: TRBV29-1
D gene: TRBD1
J gene: TRBJ2-7
CDR3 protein: CSVEDRSYEQYF
CDR3 DNA: TGCAGCGTTGAGGACAGGAGCTACGAGCAGTACTTC

clone size: NA
V gene: TRBV5-6
D gene: TRBD2
J gene: TRBJ2-7
CDR3 protein: CASSSLVTSGTTYEQYF
CDR3 DNA: TGTGCCAGCAGCTCGCTGGTGACTAGCGGGACGACCTACGAGCAGTACTTC

clone size: NA
V gene: TRBV30
D gene: TRBD1
J gene: TRBJ2-2
CDR3 protein: CAWSPRTGEGTGELFF
CDR3 DNA: TGTGCCTGGAGTCCACGGACAGGGGAAGGCACCGGGGAGCTGTTTTTT

clone size: NA
V gene: TRBV29-1
D gene: TRBD1
J gene: TRBJ2-7
CDR3 protein: CSVDAEGTGSYEQYF
CDR3 DNA: TGCAGCGTTGACGCTGAGGGGACAGGCTCCTACGAGCAGTACTTC

clone size: NA
V gene: TRBV5-6
D gene: NA
J gene: TRBJ1-3
CDR3 protein: CASSLGGALSGNTIYF
CDR3 DNA: TGTGCCAGCAGCTTGGGAGGAGCGCTCTCTGGAAACACCATATATTTT

clone size: few
V gene: TRBV27
D gene: NA
J gene: TRBJ2-7
CDR3 protein: CASSLQVSHYEQYF
CDR3 DNA: TGTGCCAGCAGTTTACAAGTTTCCCACTACGAGCAGTACTTC

clone size: once
V gene: TRBV25-1
D gene: TRBD1
J gene: TRBJ2-3
CDR3 protein: CASSEKDRDPHYTDTQYF
CDR3 DNA: TGTGCCAGCAGTGAAAAGGACAGGGACCCTCACTACACAGATACGCAGTATTTT

clone size: NA
V gene: TRBV27
D gene: NA
J gene: TRBJ2-7
CDR3 protein: CASSLHDRTEQYF
CDR3 DNA: TGTGCCAGCAGTCTCCACGACCGGACAGAGCAGTACTTC

clone size: NA
V gene: TRBV2
D gene: TRBD1
J gene: TRBJ2-7
CDR3 protein: CASSVWLGQGSYEQYF
CDR3 DNA: TGTGCCAGCAGTGTCTGGTTGGGACAGGGCTCCTACGAGCAGTACTTC

clone size: NA
V gene: TRBV29-1
D gene: TRBD2
J gene: TRBJ2-3
CDR3 protein: CSVLAGFPDTQYF
CDR3 DNA: TGCAGCGTTCTAGCGGGGTTTCCAGATACGCAGTATTTT

clone size: NA
V gene: TRBV20-1
D gene: NA
J gene: TRBJ2-3
CDR3 protein: CSAKLVDTQYF
CDR3 DNA: TGCAGTGCTAAACTAGTAGATACGCAGTATTTT

clone size: NA
V gene: TRBV30
D gene: NA
J gene: TRBJ2-6
CDR3 protein: CAWSVGAGANVLTF
CDR3 DNA: TGTGCCTGGAGTGTGGGGGCCGGGGCCAACGTCCTGACTTTC

clone size: NA
V gene: TRBV6-5
D gene: NA
J gene: TRBJ2-7
CDR3 protein: CASGTGLSYEQYF
CDR3 DNA: TGTGCCAGCGGGACCGGACTTTCCTACGAGCAGTACTTC

clone size: NA
V gene: TRBV7-9
D gene: NA
J gene: TRBJ1-1
CDR3 protein: CASSLGGLTEAFF
CDR3 DNA: TGTGCCAGCAGCTTGGGCGGCCTAACTGAAGCTTTCTTT

clone size: NA
V gene: TRBV19
D gene: NA
J gene: TRBJ1-2
CDR3 protein: CASSPGTGYGYTF
CDR3 DNA: TGTGCCAGTAGCCCTGGGACTGGCTATGGCTACACCTTC

clone size: NA
V gene: TRBV5-1
D gene: NA
J gene: TRBJ1-2
CDR3 protein: CASSLDSPPVYGYTF
CDR3 DNA: TGCGCCAGCAGCCTGGACAGCCCCCCTGTCTATGGCTACACCTTC

clone size: NA
V gene: TRBV5-4
D gene: NA
J gene: TRBJ2-7
CDR3 protein: CASSLAGNPYEQYF
CDR3 DNA: TGTGCCAGCAGCTTGGCAGGGAATCCCTACGAGCAGTACTTC

clone size: NA
V gene: TRBV7-9
D gene: NA
J gene: TRBJ2-7
CDR3 protein: CASSQRTIFEQYF
CDR3 DNA: TGTGCCAGCAGCCAAAGGACAATTTTCGAGCAGTACTTC

clone size: NA
V gene: TRBV9
D gene: NA
J gene: TRBJ2-5
CDR3 protein: CASSIITGWLPQETQYF
CDR3 DNA: TGTGCCAGCAGCATAATTACAGGGTGGCTGCCACAAGAGACCCAGTACTTC

clone size: NA
V gene: TRBV5-1
D gene: TRBD2
J gene: TRBJ2-7
CDR3 protein: CASSLVAGGYEQYF
CDR3 DNA: TGCGCCAGCAGCTTGGTTGCGGGAGGTTACGAGCAGTACTTC

clone size: NA
V gene: TRBV30
D gene: TRBD1
J gene: TRBJ2-7
CDR3 protein: CAWSAIGQAGDMEYF
CDR3 DNA: TGTGCCTGGAGTGCTATTGGACAGGCCGGGGACATGGAGTACTTC

clone size: NA
V gene: TRBV27
D gene: TRBD2
J gene: TRBJ2-1
CDR3 protein: CASSLSGLVFF
CDR3 DNA: TGTGCCAGCAGTTTATCGGGACTAGTGTTCTTC

clone size: NA
V gene: TRBV28
D gene: TRBD1
J gene: TRBJ2-7
CDR3 protein: CASSLGQTYEQYF
CDR3 DNA: TGTGCCAGCAGTCTGGGACAGACCTACGAGCAGTACTTC

clone size: NA
V gene: TRBV7-9
D gene: NA
J gene: TRBJ2-5
CDR3 protein: CASSSRLVGETQYF
CDR3 DNA: TGTGCCAGCAGCTCTCGACTAGTCGGGGAGACCCAGTACTTC

clone size: NA
V gene: TRBV15
D gene: NA
J gene: TRBJ2-1
CDR3 protein: CATSSHGAAQEFF
CDR3 DNA: TGTGCCACCAGCTCTCACGGGGCCGCTCAGGAGTTCTTC

clone size: NA
V gene: TRBV30
D gene: NA
J gene: TRBJ2-1
CDR3 protein: CAWADNEQFF
CDR3 DNA: TGTGCCTGGGCAGACAATGAGCAGTTCTTC

clone size: NA
V gene: TRBV7-3
D gene: TRBD1
J gene: TRBJ2-7
CDR3 protein: CASSLGQGAVEQYF
CDR3 DNA: TGTGCCAGCAGCCTGGGACAGGGGGCGGTCGAGCAGTACTTC

clone size: NA
V gene: TRBV5-4
D gene: NA
J gene: TRBJ1-1
CDR3 protein: CASRLGQNEAFF
CDR3 DNA: TGTGCCAGCCGCCTGGGACAAAATGAAGCTTTCTTT

clone size: once
V gene: TRBV9
D gene: TRBD1
J gene: TRBJ2-7
CDR3 protein: CASSVGDSDYEQYF
CDR3 DNA: TGTGCCAGCAGCGTAGGGGACAGCGACTACGAGCAGTACTTC

clone size: NA
V gene: TRBV7-2
D gene: TRBD1
J gene: TRBJ1-2
CDR3 protein: CASSHPLGQGYGYTF
CDR3 DNA: TGTGCCAGCAGTCATCCCCTTGGACAGGGCTATGGCTACACCTTC

clone size: NA
V gene: TRBV29-1
D gene: NA
J gene: TRBJ2-7
CDR3 protein: CSVERLEELSYEQYF
CDR3 DNA: TGCAGCGTTGAAAGGCTGGAAGAGCTCTCCTACGAGCAGTACTTC

clone size: NA
V gene: TRBV19
D gene: TRBD1
J gene: TRBJ2-1
CDR3 protein: CASSIVPGQGMIGEQFF
CDR3 DNA: TGTGCCAGTAGTATAGTCCCAGGACAGGGGATGATAGGTGAGCAGTTCTTC

clone size: NA
V gene: TRBV27
D gene: NA
J gene: TRBJ2-1
CDR3 protein: CASSLSGVHNEQFF
CDR3 DNA: TGTGCCAGCAGTTTATCGGGGGTTCACAATGAGCAGTTCTTC